This T cell receptor (beta chain) was captured in a study of OX40 agonist ivuxolimab in advanced cancers. CDR3 size: 15 residues. Per the germline V gene, CDR1 is SEHNR and CDR2 is FQNEAQ (reference sequence). The ends lost 6 bases at V and 0 bases at J; junction bases unmatched: 5. TCRdb keeps only in-frame clones here, not all; method: immunoSEQ multiplex PCR. The data contain under 150,000 clones, 85% to 90% of them seen just once; the ten biggest clones take up around 0.55%. The starting material was CD4+ or CD8+ T cells sorted from blood, obtained in a trial of the OX40 agonist ivuxolimab. The origin of this receptor is an adult with an advanced solid tumor such as melanoma, head and neck, liver or kidney cancer. The chain has TRBV7-9 and TRBJ1-2; 9 bases align to TRBD1. CDR3 DNA sequence: TGTGCCAGCAGGAGACAGGGGGAACCTAACTATGGCTACACCTTC. Protein product: CASRRQGEPNYGYTF.